By sample fraction, the clone carrying this T cell receptor beta chain is medium-sized. As yet, its antigen is unknown. The library was designed around alpha chains, so this beta chain is a stray read whose abundance carries little weight. Trimming cost V 6 bases and J 6 bases, with 18 bases left between them. The CDR3 is 14 amino acids. Germline CDR1 reads DFQATT; CDR2 reads SNEGSKA (reference sequence). Time point reported: sample taken at primary tumor resection. The sample comes from a study of spatial heterogeneity in lung cancer. Study-wide results and limits: Counts of expanded alpha and beta TCRs within tumors tracked the tumor nonsynonymous mutation count.

TCRdb recomputed calls from the 5' RACE reads with MiXCR, one row per CDR3 protein. The table includes 7,000 to 8,000 distinct CDR3 sequences, 8.2% detected once. The sequenced sample was lung tumor tissue, obtained at surgery. This sequence joins TRBV20-1 and TRBJ2-1; D is possibly TRBD2 (6 bases). This TCR was sampled from a male donor with early-stage non-small cell lung cancer. The CDR3 protein is CSAGERGGGNEQFF. CDR3 in DNA: TGCAGTGCCGGAGAGAGGGGAGGAGGCAATGAGCAGTTCTTC.